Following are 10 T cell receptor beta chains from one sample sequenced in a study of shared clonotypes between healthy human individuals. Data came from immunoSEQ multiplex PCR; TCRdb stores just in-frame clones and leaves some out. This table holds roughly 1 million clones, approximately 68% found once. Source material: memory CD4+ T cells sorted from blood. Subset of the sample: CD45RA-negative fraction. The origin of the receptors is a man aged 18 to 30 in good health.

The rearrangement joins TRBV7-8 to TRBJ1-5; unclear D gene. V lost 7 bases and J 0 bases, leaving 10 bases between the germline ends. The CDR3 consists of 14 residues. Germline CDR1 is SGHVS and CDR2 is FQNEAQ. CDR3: CASNLLNSNQPQHF. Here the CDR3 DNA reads TGTGCCAGCAACCTGCTTAATAGCAATCAGCCCCAGCATTTT.

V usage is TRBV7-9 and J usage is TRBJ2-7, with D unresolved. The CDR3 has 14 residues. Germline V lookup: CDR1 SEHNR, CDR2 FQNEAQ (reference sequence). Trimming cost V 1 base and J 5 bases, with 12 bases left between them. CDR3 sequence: CASSLDSSAHEQYF. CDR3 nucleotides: TGTGCCAGCAGCTTAGACAGTTCTGCCCACGAGCAGTACTTC.

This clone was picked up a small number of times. The CDR3 is CAVSGIMNTEAFF. DNA of the CDR3: TGTGCCGTGTCAGGGATCATGAACACTGAAGCTTTCTTT. The V call is TRBV6-1, the J call TRBJ1-1; TRBD1 is a possible D gene (5 bases). CDR3 length equals 13 residues. V was clipped by 11 bases and J by 0 bases, with 13 bases between them. Germline-derived CDR1 and CDR2 are MNHNS and SASEGT.

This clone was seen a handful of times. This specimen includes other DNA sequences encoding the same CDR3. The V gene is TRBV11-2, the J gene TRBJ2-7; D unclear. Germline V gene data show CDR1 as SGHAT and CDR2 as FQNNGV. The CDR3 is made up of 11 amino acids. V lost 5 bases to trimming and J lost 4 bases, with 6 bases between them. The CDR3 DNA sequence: TGTGCCAGCAGCGGTCCATACGAGCAGTACTTC. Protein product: CASSGPYEQYF.

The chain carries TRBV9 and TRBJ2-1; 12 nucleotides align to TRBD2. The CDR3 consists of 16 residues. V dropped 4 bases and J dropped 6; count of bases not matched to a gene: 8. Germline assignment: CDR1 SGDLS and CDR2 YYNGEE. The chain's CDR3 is CASSNRLAGAANEQFF. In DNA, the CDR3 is TGTGCCAGCAGCAACCGACTAGCGGGAGCCGCCAATGAGCAGTTCTTC.

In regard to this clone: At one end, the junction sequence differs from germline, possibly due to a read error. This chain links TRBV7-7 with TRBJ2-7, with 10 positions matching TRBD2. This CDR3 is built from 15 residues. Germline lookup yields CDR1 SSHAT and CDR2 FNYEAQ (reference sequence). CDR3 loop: CASSPGLAEIYEQYF. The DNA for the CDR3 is TGTGCTAGCAGTCCCGGACTAGCGGAAATCTACGAGCAGTACTTC.

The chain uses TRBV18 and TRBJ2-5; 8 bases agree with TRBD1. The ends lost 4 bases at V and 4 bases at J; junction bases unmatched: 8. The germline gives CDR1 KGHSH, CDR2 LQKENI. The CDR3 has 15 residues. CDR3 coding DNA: TGTGCCAGCTCACGTACGACAGGGGAGACAGAGACCCAGTACTTC. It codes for CASSRTTGETETQYF.

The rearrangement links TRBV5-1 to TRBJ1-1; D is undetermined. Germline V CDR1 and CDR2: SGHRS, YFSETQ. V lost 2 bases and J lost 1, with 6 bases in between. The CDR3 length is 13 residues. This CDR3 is CASSFPGNTEAFF. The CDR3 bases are TGCGCCAGCAGCTTTCCTGGGAACACTGAAGCTTTCTTT.

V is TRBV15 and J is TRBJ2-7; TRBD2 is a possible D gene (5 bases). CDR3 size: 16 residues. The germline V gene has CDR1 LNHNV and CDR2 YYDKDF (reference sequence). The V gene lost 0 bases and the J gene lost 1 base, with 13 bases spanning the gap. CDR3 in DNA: TGTGCCACCAGCAGAGACGGGGAACGGAGGTCCTACGAGCAGTACTTC. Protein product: CATSRDGERRSYEQYF. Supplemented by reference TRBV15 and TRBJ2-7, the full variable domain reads DAMVIQNPRYQVTQFGKPVTLSCSQTLNHNVMYWYQQKSSQAPKLLFHYYDKDFNNEADTPDNFQSRRPNTSFCFLDIRSPGLGDTAMYLCATSRDGERRSYEQYFGPGTRLTVT.

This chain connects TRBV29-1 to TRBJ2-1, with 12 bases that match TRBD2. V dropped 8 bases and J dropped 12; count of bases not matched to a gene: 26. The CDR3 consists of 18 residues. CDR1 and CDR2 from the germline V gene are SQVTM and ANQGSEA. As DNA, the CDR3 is TGCAGCTCCTGCATAAAATCTAGCGGGGGGGCTTTGTCCGAGGTGCAGTTCTTC. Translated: CSSCIKSSGGALSEVQFF.